Below, 21 T cell receptor beta chains from the same sample are listed, as sequenced in a study of regulatory T cells in long-lasting Graves disease. The time point is: persistent/refractory GD, antithyroid drugs over 5 years with positive TRAb. The TCR library was prepared using RNA isolated from PBMCs. The TCR beta library used iRepertoire HTBI primers with Arm-PCR amplification of CDR3. TCRdb reanalysed the multiplex PCR reads using MiXCR and keeps one entry per CDR3 protein. The sample has 300,000 to 500,000 distinct CDR3 sequences, less than 25% seen once. Here the sequenced sample was peripheral blood mononuclear cells (PBMCs), taken when the disease was refractory, from a patient treated with antithyroid drugs. All receptors derive from a female donor with Graves disease.

This clonotype has only one observation. This rearrangement joins TRBV9 to TRBJ2-7, with a weak D call TRBD2 (6 bases). V shed 4 bases and J shed 6 bases, with 20 bases lying between them. CDR1 and CDR2 (germline): SGDLS, YYNGEE. The length of the CDR3 is 15 residues. CDR3 coding DNA: TGTGCCAGCAGCTCGCGCGGGACGCGGAGGGGCGAGCAGTACTTC. Protein: CASSSRGTRRGEQYF.

V is TRBV2 and J is TRBJ2-7; D is undetermined. V gave up 8 bases and J gave up 3 bases, with 11 bases separating them. The germline V gene encodes CDR1 SNHLY and CDR2 FYNNEI. CDR3 length equals 12 residues. The CDR3 nucleotides read TGTGCCAGCCTTAATTTCGGCTACGAGCAGTACTTC. Amino acids: CASLNFGYEQYF.

This clonotype was recorded only once. One end of the junction is discordant with germline, which a read error may explain. The chain recombines TRBV4-2 with TRBJ2-2; D is perhaps TRBD2 (5 bases). The germline gives CDR1 LGHNA, CDR2 YNFKEQ. This CDR3 comprises 11 residues. The CDR3 DNA reads as TGTGCCAGCAGCCAAGCCGGGGAGCTGCTTTTT. Amino acids: CASSQAGELLF.

This clonotype has ten or more counts. The J gene is TRBJ1-5, the V gene TRBV2; no clear D gene. Trimming removed 4 bases at V and 4 bases at J, with 5 bases between. The CDR3 has 12 amino acids. Germline values: CDR1 SNHLY, CDR2 FYNNEI. The CDR3 sequence: CASSVRNQPQHF. DNA for the CDR3: TGTGCCAGCAGTGTGAGAAATCAGCCCCAGCATTTT.

This sequence joins TRBV2 and TRBJ2-3, with D uncertain. Trimming left V 8 bases short and J 1 base short, with 10 bases between. Germline-derived CDR1 and CDR2 are SNHLY and FYNNEI. This CDR3 is built from 13 residues. The CDR3 DNA reads TGTGCCAGCCGGCCCTACGGCACAGATACGCAGTATTTT. Protein sequence: CASRPYGTDTQYF.

For this clonotype: Without the conserved terminal phenylalanine or tryptophan, this CDR3 likely stems from a read error. CDR3 protein: CASSYASGANVLTI. In DNA, the CDR3 is TGTGCCAGCAGTTACGCTTCTGGGGCCAACGTCCTGACTATC. The V gene is TRBV6-6, the J gene TRBJ2-6; D gene uncertain. V lost 2 bases and J lost 1, with 3 bases in between. The CDR3 has 14 residues. Germline CDR1 is MNHNY and CDR2 is SVGAGI (reference sequence).

This clonotype turned up a few times. In nucleotides, the CDR3 is TGTGCCAGCAAGAAGCGGGGGTCCTCCTACGAGCAGTACTTC. Encoded protein: CASKKRGSSYEQYF. The J gene is TRBJ2-7, the V gene TRBV13, with TRBD2 matching 8 bases. Germline trimming cut 7 bases from V and 0 bases from J; bases unmatched to any gene: 5. CDR1 is PRHDT and CDR2 is FYEKMQ in the germline V gene (reference sequence). The CDR3 has 14 amino acids.

This clonotype has a count of ten or more. The CDR3 coding sequence is TGTGCCATCGGACAGGGCTCCTACGAGCAGTACTTC. Its protein is CAIGQGSYEQYF. This chain uses TRBV10-3 with TRBJ2-7, with 8 positions matching TRBD1. The CDR3 is made up of 12 amino acids. Germline V lookup: CDR1 ENHRY, CDR2 SYGVKD. V dropped 8 bases and J dropped 0; count of bases not matched to a gene: 0.

This clonotype occurred a few times. The V and J genes are TRBV11-2 and TRBJ2-3, with D hard to call. The CDR3 is 11 residues long. V gave up 11 bases and J gave up 2 bases, with 8 bases separating them. Germline assignment: CDR1 SGHAT and CDR2 FQNNGV. In nucleotides, the CDR3 is TGTGCCTCCCGGTTCACAGATACGCAGTATTTT. Translated, it gives CASRFTDTQYF.

The V call is TRBV19, the J call TRBJ2-5; TRBD1 agrees at 9 bases. Germline V gene sequence: CDR1 LNHDA, CDR2 SQIVND (reference sequence). Trimming at V came to 6 bases and at J to 4 bases, leaving 9 bases not matched to a gene. This CDR3 has 15 residues. CDR3: CASRPSTGGRETQYF. The DNA for the CDR3 is TGTGCCAGTAGACCTTCCACAGGGGGCCGAGAGACCCAGTACTTC. Variable domain in full (rest from reference TRBV19 and TRBJ2-5): DGGITQSPKYLFRKEGQNVTLSCEQNLNHDAMYWYRQDPGQGLRLIYYSQIVNDFQKGDIAEGYSVSREKKESFPLTVTSAQKNPTAFYLCASRPSTGGRETQYFGPGTRLLVL.

This clonotype showed up many times. This chain uses TRBV12-3 or TRBV12-4 with TRBJ1-2; D is undetermined. The CDR3 runs to 13 residues. The V end lost 6 bases, the J end lost 4 bases, and 12 bases lay between the germline ends. Here the CDR3 reads CASRTSTAYGYTF. The CDR3 DNA is TGTGCCAGCAGAACCAGTACCGCCTATGGCTACACCTTC.

The sample holds many counts of this clonotype. J is TRBJ2-5 and V is TRBV10-3; 7 bases map to TRBD1. V dropped 10 bases and J dropped 3; count of bases not matched to a gene: 5. The CDR3 covers 12 residues. CDR1 is ENHRY, CDR2 SYGVKD, per germline. The CDR3 bases are TGTGCCAGTGGACAGGCTAAAGAGACCCAGTACTTC. Its translation is CASGQAKETQYF.

This clonotype was found many times. The rearrangement uses TRBV19 and TRBJ1-5; a possible D gene is TRBD1 (5 bases). The CDR3 extends over 14 amino acids. In germline, CDR1 is LNHDA, CDR2 SQIVND (reference sequence). The V end lost 7 bases, the J end lost 5 bases, and 15 bases lay between the germline ends. CDR3 DNA: TGTGCCAGTAATGCGGGGCAGGGCTATCAGCCCCAGCATTTT. It translates to CASNAGQGYQPQHF.

The table lists this clonotype with a few counts. This sequence joins TRBV12-3 or TRBV12-4 and TRBJ1-5, with D hard to call. This CDR3 is built from 17 residues. V was cut by 5 bases and J by 1 base, with 18 bases left in between. CDR3 in DNA: TGTGCCAGCAGTCCCTCGGGGTCTACGGGAAGCAATCAGCCCCAGCATTTT. It codes for CASSPSGSTGSNQPQHF.

This clonotype is a singleton in its sample. The chain is built from TRBV2 and TRBJ2-3, with 7 bases that match TRBD1. Germline lookup yields CDR1 SNHLY and CDR2 FYNNEI. The CDR3 is 13 residues long. V dropped 8 bases and J dropped 3; count of bases not matched to a gene: 5. The CDR3 sequence: CASGEQGTDTQYF. The CDR3 bases are TGTGCCAGCGGAGAACAGGGGACAGATACGCAGTATTTT.

About this clonotype: It may be a read error: a sequence one base away is much more abundant. V gene TRBV28 combines with J gene TRBJ1-1, with D hard to call. Germline V CDR1 and CDR2: MDHEN, SYDVKM. The CDR3 has 14 amino acids. The CDR3 coding sequence is TGTGCCAGCAGGAGAACAGTCTCGAACGCTGAAGCTTTCTTT. This encodes CASRRTVSNAEAFF.

This chain connects TRBV4-1 to TRBJ1-3; D remains ambiguous. This CDR3 is 17 amino acids long. Germline CDR1 and CDR2: MGHRA and YSYEKL. Between the trimmed V and J ends, which lost 1 base and 3 bases, there was a span of 16 bases. The CDR3 DNA is TGCGCCAGCAGCCAAGTCAGGTTGGGATTAGGTGGAAACACCATATATTTT. Translation gives CASSQVRLGLGGNTIYF.

A word on this clonotype: Relative to the germline gene, one junction end is altered; a read error may explain this. This chain links TRBV7-2 with TRBJ1-4; possibly TRBD1 for D (6 bases). CDR3 length: 16 residues. CDR1 is SGHTA and CDR2 is FQGNSA in the germline V gene. The CDR3, as DNA: TGTGCCAGCAGCCTCGACCGGGGGGGCGTTAATAAAAAACTGTTTTTT. It is translated as CASSLDRGGVNKKLFF. The whole variable domain, remainder taken from reference TRBV7-2 and TRBJ1-4, is GAGVSQSPSNKVTEKGKDVELRCDPISGHTALYWYRQSLGQGLEFLIYFQGNSAPDKSGLPSDRFSAERTGGSVSTLTIQRTQQEDSAVYLCASSLDRGGVNKKLFFGSGTQLSVL.

This clonotype was recorded at least ten times. V gene TRBV24-1 combines with J gene TRBJ2-7; TRBD2 is a possible D gene (6 bases). There are 13 residues in the CDR3. Germline values: CDR1 KGHDR, CDR2 SFDVKD. V was clipped by 4 bases and J by 3 bases, with 9 bases between them. The CDR3 protein is CATSDNSGYEQYF. In DNA, the CDR3 is TGTGCCACCAGTGACAATAGCGGCTACGAGCAGTACTTC.

This clonotype came up once. This may arise from a read error, as a much more abundant clone is one base away. J is TRBJ1-1 and V is TRBV2; D remains unclear. CDR3 length: 16 residues. CDR1 is SNHLY, CDR2 FYNNEI, per germline. The CDR3 DNA follows: TGTGCCAGCAGTGGGAGATCCGTTGGGATGAACACTGAAGCTTCCTTT. Encoded protein: CASSGRSVGMNTEASF. Drawing the rest from reference TRBV2 and TRBJ1-1, the complete variable domain is EPEVTQTPSHQVTQMGQEVILRCVPISNHLYFYWYRQILGQKVEFLVSFYNNEISEKSEIFDDQFSVERPDGSNFTLKIRSTKLEDSAMYFCASSGRSVGMNTEASFGQGTRLTVV.

The V gene is TRBV29-1, the J gene TRBJ2-7, with unresolved D. V lost 4 bases, J lost 1 base, and 11 bases lay in between. Germline loops: CDR1 SQVTM, CDR2 ANQGSEA. The CDR3 consists of 13 residues. The CDR3 region is CSVATDTSYEQYF. Written as DNA, the CDR3 is TGCAGCGTTGCTACGGATACGTCCTACGAGCAGTACTTC.